The 18 T cell receptor beta chains in this list originate from one sample, sequenced in a study of neurological immune-mediated disorders. A single record per CDR3 protein comes from TCRdb applying MiXCR to the 5' RACE reads. This sample yields approximately 68,000 distinct CDR3 sequences, of which approximately 5% are seen a single time; roughly 2.2% belongs to the top ten. The material sequenced was PBMCs. These receptors were obtained from a woman in her sixties or seventies with multiple sclerosis.

The chain joins TRBV18 to TRBJ2-7, with D tentatively TRBD1 (5 bases). V was trimmed by 3 bases and J by 2 bases, leaving 14 bases between them. CDR3 length: 15 residues. Germline V gene lookup returns CDR1 KGHSH and CDR2 LQKENI. CDR3 DNA sequence: TGTGCCAGCTCACCGTCCCAGGGAAGTCCCTACGAGCAGTACTTC. Encoded protein: CASSPSQGSPYEQYF.

The rearrangement links TRBV7-9 to TRBJ2-5, with TRBD2 as a possible D gene (6 bases). This CDR3 region has 14 residues. From germline, CDR1 is SEHNR and CDR2 FQNEAQ (reference sequence). V was trimmed by 1 base and J by 3 bases, leaving 9 bases between them. The CDR3 sequence is CASSLETSKETQYF. The CDR3 DNA is TGTGCCAGCAGCTTAGAGACTAGTAAAGAGACCCAGTACTTC.

This clonotype was picked up many times. The rearrangement joins TRBV20-1 to TRBJ2-1, with D tentatively TRBD1 or TRBD2 (5 bases each). The CDR3 is made up of 18 amino acids. The germline CDR1 and CDR2 sequences are DFQATT and SNEGSKA (reference sequence). V was clipped by 6 bases and J by 0 bases, with 24 bases between them. In DNA, the CDR3 is TGCAGTGCCTTCGAGCCTGTCGGGACGTCGAGCTCCTACAATGAGCAGTTCTTC. Translated: CSAFEPVGTSSSYNEQFF.

This clonotype was observed at least ten times. V usage is TRBV20-1 and J usage is TRBJ1-2, with D possibly TRBD1 on 5 matching bases. V lost 3 bases and J lost 3, with 17 bases in between. The germline V gene has CDR1 DFQATT and CDR2 SNEGSKA (reference sequence). This CDR3 is 15 amino acids long. The CDR3 protein is CSAREGSRVDYGYTF. The CDR3 region has the DNA TGCAGTGCTAGGGAGGGTAGCAGGGTCGACTATGGCTACACCTTC.

This clonotype occurred many times. The chain recombines TRBV5-1 with TRBJ2-7, with 7 bases lining up with TRBD1. The V segment lost 4 bases and the J segment 1 base; nucleotides outside the gene matches: 8. Germline V CDR1 and CDR2: SGHRS, YFSETQ. The CDR3 is 15 amino acids. The CDR3 DNA is TGCGCCAGCAGCCTGGCCGGGACAGCTTCCTACGAGCAGTACTTC. This sequence encodes CASSLAGTASYEQYF.

This clonotype was observed a handful of times. A much bigger clone sits one base away, suggesting this may be a read error. The chain uses TRBV4-1 and TRBJ2-1, with no clear D. The CDR3 extends over 13 amino acids. CDR1 MGHRA and CDR2 YSYEKL come from the germline V gene. V lost 1 base, J lost 5 bases, and 6 bases lay in between. The DNA of the CDR3 is TGCGCCAGCAGCCAAGTTTCTCACAATGAGCAGTTCTTC. Protein: CASSQVSHNEQFF.

This clonotype was observed at least ten times. The V gene is TRBV5-1, the J gene TRBJ2-3; 10 positions match TRBD2. CDR3 length equals 16 residues. The germline V gene encodes CDR1 SGHRS and CDR2 YFSETQ. J was trimmed by 0 bases and V by 6 bases; bases with no gene match: 7. CDR3 region: CASTQTSGTSTDTQYF. The DNA of the CDR3 is TGCGCCAGCACCCAAACTAGCGGGACAAGCACAGATACGCAGTATTTT.

This clonotype was counted ten times or more. The chain is built from TRBV6-5 and TRBJ1-1; possibly TRBD1 for D (5 bases). Trimming stripped 5 bases from V and 2 bases from J, with 9 bases between. This CDR3 region has 13 residues. Germline V CDR1 and CDR2: MNHEY, SVGAGI. CDR3 sequence (DNA): TGTGCCAGCAGTGGGACCTACAACACTGAAGCTTTCTTT. As protein: CASSGTYNTEAFF.

In this sample, this clonotype turned up many times. CDR3 coding DNA: TGCGCCAGCAGCCTAGCGGAGGGGTCCACCTACAATGAGCAGTTCTTC. Its translation: CASSLAEGSTYNEQFF. This chain links TRBV5-1 with TRBJ2-1; TRBD2 agrees at 7 bases. The CDR3 consists of 16 residues. Germline-derived CDR1 and CDR2 are SGHRS and YFSETQ. J lost 2 bases, V lost 4 bases, and 9 bases had no gene match.

This clonotype was observed many times. This chain uses TRBV29-1 with TRBJ2-1; 10 bases are shared with TRBD2. Unmatched junction bases numbered 5, after V lost 5 bases and J lost 1 base. The germline V gene encodes CDR1 SQVTM and CDR2 ANQGSEA. The CDR3 extends over 15 amino acids. The CDR3 loop reads CSVSASGGSYNEQFF. CDR3 nucleotides: TGCAGCGTTTCGGCTAGCGGGGGTTCCTACAATGAGCAGTTCTTC.

This clonotype was counted at least ten times. The genes are TRBV5-1 and TRBJ2-7, with TRBD2 identical over 12 bases. J was trimmed by 2 bases and V by 4 bases; bases with no gene match: 4. The CDR3 sequence is 15 residues long. Germline V gives CDR1 SGHRS, CDR2 YFSETQ. CDR3 DNA: TGCGCCAGCAGCCAGGGACTAGCGGGTCCCTACGAGCAGTACTTC. This translates into CASSQGLAGPYEQYF.

The J gene is TRBJ2-1, the V gene TRBV20-1; TRBD2 is a possible D gene (6 bases). This CDR3 is built from 12 residues. Germline V CDR1 and CDR2: DFQATT, SNEGSKA (reference sequence). Trimming pared 3 bases from V and 9 bases from J, leaving 12 bases between. CDR3 loop: CSARPGRGEQFF. The CDR3 DNA follows: TGCAGTGCTAGGCCCGGGCGGGGTGAGCAGTTCTTC.

Many counts were recorded for this clonotype. The rearrangement joins TRBV5-1 to TRBJ2-7, with 8 bases aligning to TRBD1. Trimming at V came to 4 bases and at J to 1 base, leaving 4 bases not matched to a gene. The V gene's germline CDR1 is SGHRS and CDR2 YFSETQ. CDR3 length: 14 residues. CDR3 region: CASSHQGASYEQYF. Written as DNA, the CDR3 is TGCGCCAGCAGCCATCAGGGGGCTTCCTACGAGCAGTACTTC.

Many counts were recorded for this clonotype. This chain joins TRBV6-5 and TRBJ2-3, with D possibly TRBD2 on 6 matching bases. Germline CDR1 reads MNHEY; CDR2 reads SVGAGI. Trimming removed 2 bases from V and 3 bases from J, with 6 bases in between. The CDR3 is 13 residues long. The CDR3 here is CASSYSGTDTQYF. CDR3 DNA sequence: TGTGCCAGCAGTTACAGCGGGACAGATACGCAGTATTTT.

Ten or more counts support this clonotype. The chain has TRBV28 and TRBJ2-7; tentative D call: TRBD1 (6 bases). Trimming took off 5 bases at V and 3 bases at J, with 11 bases between the two ends. The length of the CDR3 is 13 residues. CDR1 and CDR2 from the germline V gene are MDHEN and SYDVKM. The CDR3 coding sequence is TGTGCCAGCAGTCCGACAGGAAACTACGAGCAGTACTTC. It encodes CASSPTGNYEQYF.

This clonotype was recorded many times. The rearrangement links TRBV12-3 or TRBV12-4 to TRBJ2-3; 12 bases align to TRBD1. The CDR3 spans 15 residues. The V gene end was trimmed by 6 bases and the J gene end by 5 bases; junction bases not matched to a gene: 6. CDR3 nucleotide sequence: TGTGCCAGCAGAACGGGACAGGGGGCTTTAGATACGCAGTATTTT. The encoded protein is CASRTGQGALDTQYF.

The table lists this clonotype with many counts. The genes are TRBV7-9 and TRBJ1-3, with 10 nucleotides matching TRBD1. In germline, CDR1 is SEHNR, CDR2 FQNEAQ (reference sequence). This CDR3 spans 17 amino acids. Trimming cost V 8 bases and J 7 bases; bases outside gene matches: 17. This CDR3 reads CASQALDRGPFGNTIYF. The CDR3 DNA is TGTGCCAGCCAGGCCCTCGACAGGGGGCCCTTTGGGAACACCATATATTTT.

Ten or more counts support this clonotype. The chain links TRBV7-9 to TRBJ2-1; D is possibly TRBD1 (6 bases). The CDR3 consists of 15 residues. Looked up from germline, CDR1 is SEHNR and CDR2 is FQNEAQ (reference sequence). V gave up 5 bases and J gave up 2 bases, with 13 bases separating them. As DNA, the CDR3 is TGTGCCAGCAGCGAAAGCAGGGGTGCCTACAATGAGCAGTTCTTC. It encodes CASSESRGAYNEQFF. The full variable domain, its missing parts supplied by reference TRBV7-9 and TRBJ2-1, is DTGVSQNPRHKITKRGQNVTFRCDPISEHNRLYWYRQTLGQGPEFLTYFQNEAQLEKSRLLSDRFSAERPKGSFSTLEIQRTEQGDSAMYLCASSESRGAYNEQFFGPGTRLTVL.